The 29 T cell receptor beta chains given below trace back to one sample, sequenced in a study of identical twins. One entry per CDR3 protein results from TCRdb running MiXCR on the 5' RACE reads. The sample records 600,000 to 850,000 distinct CDR3 sequences, about 20% being singletons. Separately, the same data were catalogued under a study of T cells expressing NK-cell markers.

The specimen was PBMCs. The receptors here all came from a woman aged 18-29 years in good health.

This clonotype came up a few times. The V gene is TRBV20-1, the J gene TRBJ1-2; D may be TRBD1 (5 bases). V lost 6 bases and J 0 bases, leaving 11 bases between the germline ends. Germline V gene data show CDR1 as DFQATT and CDR2 as SNEGSKA (reference sequence). This CDR3 has 13 amino acids. The chain's CDR3 is CSASAGPNYGYTF. DNA of the CDR3: TGCAGTGCCTCCGCGGGGCCTAACTATGGCTACACCTTC.

This clonotype was picked up a small number of times. The CDR3 DNA reads as TGTGCCAGCAGCCATCCAGGGCGGGATGGCTACACCTTC. This sequence encodes CASSHPGRDGYTF. The chain carries TRBV3-1 and TRBJ1-2; a possible D gene is TRBD1 (5 bases). Germline values: CDR1 LGHDT, CDR2 YNNKEL (reference sequence). V was clipped by 3 bases and J by 6 bases, with 11 bases between them. This CDR3 contains 13 residues.

The sample holds a few counts of this clonotype. The rearrangement uses TRBV12-3 or TRBV12-4 and TRBJ1-2, with 7 bases that match TRBD1. The CDR3 has 14 residues. Trimming at V came to 7 bases and at J to 4 bases, leaving 9 bases not matched to a gene. CDR3 sequence: CASTLRRGPYGYTF. In DNA, the CDR3 is TGTGCCAGCACCCTTCGTAGGGGGCCCTATGGCTACACCTTC.

This clonotype was found a few times. This chain connects TRBV11-2 to TRBJ2-5; TRBD1 agrees at 8 bases. This CDR3 is built from 18 residues. V shed 5 bases and J 5 bases; nucleotides not matched to a gene: 19. The germline gives CDR1 SGHAT, CDR2 FQNNGV. Here the CDR3 DNA reads TGTGCCAGCAGCACCACCAACCGAGGGAGTTACAGGGGGGAGACCCAGTACTTC. This encodes CASSTTNRGSYRGETQYF.

J is TRBJ2-5 and V is TRBV6-1; 8 nucleotides line up with TRBD2. Trimming took 4 bases from V and 5 from J; bases not matched to a gene: 9. Germline V gene lookup returns CDR1 MNHNS and CDR2 SASEGT. This CDR3 comprises 15 residues. This CDR3 reads CASSGGVAGLETQYF. CDR3 in DNA: TGTGCCAGCAGTGGCGGGGTAGCGGGGTTGGAGACCCAGTACTTC.

This clonotype was detected a few times. The chain combines TRBV7-9 with TRBJ1-5, with TRBD1 identical over 8 bases. CDR1 and CDR2 (germline): SEHNR, FQNEAQ (reference sequence). Trimming removed 4 bases from V and 4 bases from J; junction bases left unmatched: 9. This CDR3 comprises 16 residues. The DNA of the CDR3 is TGTGCCAGCAGCTCTACAGGGGGACTAAGGAATCAGCCCCAGCATTTT. Protein sequence: CASSSTGGLRNQPQHF.

In its sample, this clonotype was seen many times. Here the CDR3 DNA reads TGTGCCAGCAGCTTAGCGACGGGGTCCTACAATGAGCAGTTCTTC. Translated: CASSLATGSYNEQFF. V and J are TRBV7-2 and TRBJ2-1; D is possibly TRBD2 (5 bases). The CDR3 totals 15 residues. Germline V gives CDR1 SGHTA, CDR2 FQGNSA. Trimming shortened V by 0 bases and J by 1 base, and 7 bases separated the two germline ends.

This clonotype turned up a few times. The V and J genes are TRBV5-1 and TRBJ1-4; 8 bases are shared with TRBD1. The germline CDR1 and CDR2 sequences are SGHRS and YFSETQ. J was trimmed by 0 bases and V by 2 bases; bases with no gene match: 3. This CDR3 contains 16 residues. The CDR3 nucleotides read TGCGCCAGCAGCTTTCAGGGGGCGACAACTAATGAAAAACTGTTTTTT. This translates into CASSFQGATTNEKLFF.

This clonotype was seen more than once but under ten times. J is TRBJ2-3 and V is TRBV30, with D perhaps matching TRBD2 (6 bases). V was cut by 0 bases and J by 10 bases, with 14 bases left in between. In germline, CDR1 is GTSNPN, CDR2 SVGIG (reference sequence). CDR3 size: 13 residues. CDR3: CAWSVGRAGSQYF. DNA for the CDR3: TGTGCCTGGAGTGTCGGGCGCGCGGGGTCGCAGTATTTT.

The V and J genes are TRBV20-1 and TRBJ2-1, with 7 bases aligning to TRBD2. The CDR3 contains 14 residues. The V gene's germline CDR1 is DFQATT and CDR2 SNEGSKA (reference sequence). V gave up 1 base and J gave up 8 bases; unmatched junction bases: 8. The CDR3 DNA sequence: TGCAGTGCTAGAGTGAAGCGGGATAGATATGAGCAGTTCTTC. Its protein product is CSARVKRDRYEQFF.

This clonotype was counted a few times. The chain recombines TRBV14 with TRBJ2-1; a weak D match, TRBD2 (5 bases). The CDR3 loop spans 14 amino acids. CDR1 SGHDN and CDR2 FVKESK come from the germline V gene. V was cut by 0 bases and J by 9 bases, with 12 bases left in between. CDR3 nucleotides: TGTGCCAGCAGCCAAGATCTTTGGGAGCCTGAGCAGTTCTTC. This translates into CASSQDLWEPEQFF.

V is TRBV20-1 and J is TRBJ2-1; TRBD2 agrees at 16 bases. Germline loops: CDR1 DFQATT, CDR2 SNEGSKA (reference sequence). This CDR3 spans 17 amino acids. Trimming cost V 5 bases and J 9 bases; bases outside gene matches: 13. The CDR3 nucleotides read TGCAGTGCTTCCGGGACTAGCGGGAGGGCCAGACCGGGTGAGCAGTTCTTC. It codes for CSASGTSGRARPGEQFF.

The chain combines TRBV9 with TRBJ2-7; 8 bases fit TRBD2. The CDR3 contains 15 residues. V shed 0 bases, J shed 4 bases, and the junction held 6 bases outside the gene matches. Germline V gene data show CDR1 as SGDLS and CDR2 as YYNGEE. This CDR3 reads CASSVGAGGGYEQYF. CDR3 in DNA: TGTGCCAGCAGCGTAGGGGCGGGAGGTGGGTACGAGCAGTACTTC. The entire variable domain, with the rest obtained from reference TRBV9 and TRBJ2-7, is as follows: DSGVTQTPKHLITATGQRVTLRCSPRSGDLSVYWYQQSLDQGLQFLIQYYNGEERAKGNILERFSAQQFPDLHSELNLSSLELGDSALYFCASSVGAGGGYEQYFGPGTRLTVT.

The chain employs TRBV10-1 and TRBJ2-1; possible D gene TRBD1, 5 bases. Germline V gene lookup returns CDR1 WNHNN and CDR2 SYGVQD (reference sequence). The CDR3 covers 15 residues. Trimming took 0 bases from V and 6 from J, leaving 12 bases between them. This CDR3 is CASSESARRGNEQFF. The CDR3 DNA reads TGCGCCAGCAGTGAGTCGGCTAGAAGGGGCAATGAGCAGTTCTTC.

The rearrangement joins TRBV7-9 to TRBJ2-3; tentative D call: TRBD2 (5 bases). Trimming left V 0 bases short and J 0 bases short, with 10 bases between. Germline V gene lookup returns CDR1 SEHNR and CDR2 FQNEAQ (reference sequence). This CDR3 spans 16 amino acids. The chain's CDR3 is CASSLAVGGSTDTQYF. CDR3 bases: TGTGCCAGCAGCTTAGCTGTCGGAGGTAGCACAGATACGCAGTATTTT.

V gene TRBV20-1 combines with J gene TRBJ1-1; D gene uncertain. Germline CDR1 reads DFQATT; CDR2 reads SNEGSKA (reference sequence). The CDR3 contains 14 residues. Trimming left V 7 bases short and J 0 bases short, with 15 bases between. The CDR3 nucleotides read TGCAGTGTCCCAGTAGGGTCCCTGAACACTGAAGCTTTCTTT. This encodes CSVPVGSLNTEAFF.

This chain links TRBV20-1 with TRBJ1-1, with no clear D. Trimming pared 5 bases from V and 0 bases from J, leaving 7 bases between. Germline CDR1 DFQATT, CDR2 SNEGSKA (reference sequence). The CDR3 consists of 12 residues. This CDR3 is CSALRMNTEAFF. The CDR3 nucleotides are TGCAGTGCTTTACGGATGAACACTGAAGCTTTCTTT.

The chain combines TRBV6-1 with TRBJ2-2; maybe TRBD2 (6 bases). V lost 6 bases to trimming and J lost 2 bases, with 16 bases between them. The length of the CDR3 is 16 residues. Germline-derived CDR1 and CDR2 are MNHNS and SASEGT. The CDR3: CASRTLAGLNTGELFF. CDR3 nucleotides: TGTGCCAGCAGGACGCTCGCGGGATTAAACACCGGGGAGCTGTTTTTT.

The genes are TRBV12-3 or TRBV12-4 and TRBJ2-2; D remains unclear. The CDR3 is 13 amino acids. Deletions cut 6 bases from V and 1 base from J, with 6 bases between. CDR3 sequence (DNA): TGTGCCAGCAGGGCTCAGAACACCGGGGAGCTGTTTTTT. This sequence encodes CASRAQNTGELFF.

This clonotype was recorded a few times. V usage is TRBV9 and J usage is TRBJ2-3, with D maybe TRBD1 (8 bases). Trimming pared 0 bases from V and 2 bases from J, leaving 13 bases between. Germline CDR1 and CDR2: SGDLS and YYNGEE. This CDR3 has 16 amino acids. CDR3: CASSVGGGQDTDTQYF. The CDR3 region has the DNA TGTGCCAGCAGCGTAGGGGGGGGACAGGACACAGATACGCAGTATTTT.

This clonotype came up a few times. The chain is built from TRBV6-5 and TRBJ1-2; no clear D gene. Germline values: CDR1 MNHEY, CDR2 SVGAGI. Trimming left V 4 bases short and J 2 bases short, with 8 bases between. The CDR3 has 13 amino acids. CDR3 sequence reads: CASSSLGNYGYTF. The DNA for the CDR3 is TGTGCCAGCAGTTCGTTGGGGAACTATGGCTACACCTTC.

The chain is built from TRBV20-1 and TRBJ2-3; TRBD2 matches 10 bases. CDR1 is DFQATT and CDR2 is SNEGSKA in the germline V gene (reference sequence). The CDR3 runs to 18 residues. The V and J ends lost 1 base and 0 bases, in that order; junction bases with no gene match: 10. The chain's CDR3 is CSARVLAGAPSSTDTQYF. CDR3 DNA: TGCAGTGCTAGAGTGCTAGCGGGAGCCCCATCTAGCACAGATACGCAGTATTTT.

V gene TRBV7-2 combines with J gene TRBJ2-7; D is ambiguous. V gave up 2 bases and J gave up 0 bases, with 8 bases separating them. The CDR3 has 14 residues. Germline V lookup: CDR1 SGHTA, CDR2 FQGNSA. CDR3 region: CASSLHWSSYEQYF. The CDR3 region has the DNA TGTGCCAGCAGCTTACACTGGAGCTCCTACGAGCAGTACTTC.

This clonotype was found a few times. V is TRBV4-1 and J is TRBJ1-5; TRBD1 aligns across 8 bases. The CDR3 extends over 15 amino acids. The J segment lost 7 bases and the V segment lost 3 bases, leaving 8 bases of the junction unmatched. Germline loops: CDR1 MGHRA, CDR2 YSYEKL. The CDR3 nucleotides are TGCGCCAGCAGCCAGTGGACAGGGAGAGACCAGCCCCAGCATTTT. Protein sequence: CASSQWTGRDQPQHF.

This clonotype appeared many times. CDR3 region: CSARPVLGTSGRKVNEQFF. Here the CDR3 DNA reads TGCAGTGCTAGACCTGTTCTTGGGACTAGCGGGAGAAAGGTCAATGAGCAGTTCTTC. This chain links TRBV20-1 with TRBJ2-1; 14 bases match TRBD2. Germline V gene sequence: CDR1 DFQATT, CDR2 SNEGSKA (reference sequence). Trimming took 2 bases from V and 6 from J; bases not matched to a gene: 15. The CDR3 contains 19 residues.

This clonotype occurred a few times. The chain carries TRBV7-9 and TRBJ2-4, with 7 bases matching TRBD1. CDR3 size: 15 residues. The junction had 9 bases not matched to a gene; V was cut back by 5 bases and J by 5 bases. CDR1 and CDR2 (germline): SEHNR, FQNEAQ (reference sequence). CDR3: CASSRGRDSENIQYF. The CDR3, as DNA: TGTGCCAGCAGCAGAGGCAGGGACAGCGAAAACATTCAGTACTTC.

The chain has TRBV14 and TRBJ1-5; D unclear. Germline values: CDR1 SGHDN, CDR2 FVKESK. The CDR3 contains 13 residues. Deletions cut 1 base from V and 5 bases from J, with 6 bases between. CDR3 residues: CASSQGNYQPQHF. The CDR3 nucleotides are TGTGCCAGCAGCCAAGGAAATTATCAGCCCCAGCATTTT.

A few counts support this clonotype. This chain connects TRBV12-3 or TRBV12-4 to TRBJ1-2; 8 bases match TRBD1. This CDR3 is built from 12 residues. The ends lost 8 bases at V and 6 bases at J; junction bases unmatched: 5. Written as DNA, the CDR3 is TGTGCCAGCGACAGGGGCGATGATGGCTACACCTTC. Translation: CASDRGDDGYTF.

CDR3 loop: CSVEGNRDTEAFF. In nucleotides, the CDR3 is TGCAGCGTTGAAGGGAACAGGGACACTGAAGCTTTCTTT. This sequence joins TRBV29-1 and TRBJ1-1; a weak D match, TRBD1 (6 bases). The CDR3 covers 13 residues. Germline assignment: CDR1 SQVTM and CDR2 ANQGSEA. Trimming stripped 1 base from V and 3 bases from J, with 9 bases between.